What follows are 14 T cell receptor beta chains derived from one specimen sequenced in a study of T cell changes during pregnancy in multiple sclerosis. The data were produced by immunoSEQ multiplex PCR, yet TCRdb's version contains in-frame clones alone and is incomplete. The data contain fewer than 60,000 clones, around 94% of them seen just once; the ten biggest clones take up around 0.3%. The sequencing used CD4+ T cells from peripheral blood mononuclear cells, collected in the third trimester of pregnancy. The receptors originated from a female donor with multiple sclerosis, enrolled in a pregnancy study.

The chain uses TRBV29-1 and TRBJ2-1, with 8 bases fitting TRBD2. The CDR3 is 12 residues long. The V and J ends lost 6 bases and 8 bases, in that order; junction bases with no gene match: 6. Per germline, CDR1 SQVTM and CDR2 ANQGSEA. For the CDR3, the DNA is TGCAGCGTCCGGACTAGCTCCCATGAGCAGTTCTTC. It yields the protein CSVRTSSHEQFF.

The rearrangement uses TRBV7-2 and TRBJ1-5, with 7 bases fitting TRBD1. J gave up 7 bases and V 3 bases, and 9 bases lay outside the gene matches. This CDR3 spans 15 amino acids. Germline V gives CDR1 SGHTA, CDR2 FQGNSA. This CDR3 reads CASSLADRDRQPQHF. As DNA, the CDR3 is TGTGCCAGCAGCTTGGCCGACAGGGATAGGCAGCCCCAGCATTTT.

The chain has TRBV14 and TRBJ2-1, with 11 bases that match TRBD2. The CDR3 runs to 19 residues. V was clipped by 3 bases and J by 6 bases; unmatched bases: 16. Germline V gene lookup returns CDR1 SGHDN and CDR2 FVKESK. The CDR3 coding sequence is TGTGCCAGCAGCCAGACACCAAAAGCTTTGACTAGCGGGATCAATGAGCAGTTCTTC. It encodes CASSQTPKALTSGINEQFF.

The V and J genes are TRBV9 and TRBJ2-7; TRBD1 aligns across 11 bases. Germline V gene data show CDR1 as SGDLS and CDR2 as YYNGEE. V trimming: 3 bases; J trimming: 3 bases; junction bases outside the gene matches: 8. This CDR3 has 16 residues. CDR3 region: CASSASSGTGGYEQYF. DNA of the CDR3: TGTGCCAGCAGCGCGTCATCCGGGACAGGGGGCTACGAGCAGTACTTC.

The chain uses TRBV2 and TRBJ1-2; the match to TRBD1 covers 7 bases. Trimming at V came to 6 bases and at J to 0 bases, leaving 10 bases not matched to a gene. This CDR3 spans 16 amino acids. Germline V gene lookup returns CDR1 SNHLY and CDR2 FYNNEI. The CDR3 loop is CASRQTGTLANYGYTF. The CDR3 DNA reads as TGTGCCAGCAGGCAGACAGGGACATTAGCTAACTATGGCTACACCTTC.

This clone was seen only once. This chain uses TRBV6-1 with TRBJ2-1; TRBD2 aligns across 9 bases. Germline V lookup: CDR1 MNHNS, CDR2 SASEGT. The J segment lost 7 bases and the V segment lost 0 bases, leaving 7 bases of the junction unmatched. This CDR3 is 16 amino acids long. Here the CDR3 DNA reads TGTGCCAGCAGTGAAGCAGGAGCGGGAGGACTAAATGAGCAGTTCTTC. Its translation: CASSEAGAGGLNEQFF.

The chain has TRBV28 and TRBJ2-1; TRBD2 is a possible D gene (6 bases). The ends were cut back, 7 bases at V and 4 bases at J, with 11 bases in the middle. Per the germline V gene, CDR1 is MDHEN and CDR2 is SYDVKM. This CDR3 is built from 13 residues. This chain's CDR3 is CASNGGPYNEQFF. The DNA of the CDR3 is TGTGCCAGCAACGGAGGGCCATACAATGAGCAGTTCTTC.

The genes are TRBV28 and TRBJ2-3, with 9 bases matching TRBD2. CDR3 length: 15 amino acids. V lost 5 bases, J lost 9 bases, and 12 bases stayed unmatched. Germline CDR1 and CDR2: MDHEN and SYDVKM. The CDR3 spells CASSPAGGPLGTQYF. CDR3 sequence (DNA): TGTGCCAGCAGTCCAGCGGGAGGACCTCTCGGGACGCAGTATTTT.

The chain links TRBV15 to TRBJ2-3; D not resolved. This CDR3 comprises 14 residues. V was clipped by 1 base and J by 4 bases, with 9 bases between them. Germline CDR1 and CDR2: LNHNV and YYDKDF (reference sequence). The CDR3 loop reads CATSRGLGSDTQYF. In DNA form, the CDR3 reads TGTGCCACCAGCAGAGGTCTCGGGTCAGATACGCAGTATTTT.

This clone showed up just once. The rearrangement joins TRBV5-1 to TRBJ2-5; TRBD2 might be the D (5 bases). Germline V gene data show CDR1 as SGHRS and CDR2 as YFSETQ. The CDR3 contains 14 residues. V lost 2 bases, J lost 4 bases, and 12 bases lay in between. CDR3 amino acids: CASSFGLARETQYF. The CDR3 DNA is TGCGCCAGCAGCTTTGGGCTAGCCCGAGAGACCCAGTACTTC.

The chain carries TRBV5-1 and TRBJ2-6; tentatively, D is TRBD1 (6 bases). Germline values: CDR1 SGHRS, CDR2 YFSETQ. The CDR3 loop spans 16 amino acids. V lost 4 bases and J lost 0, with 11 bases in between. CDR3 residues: CASSTDRSSGANVLTF. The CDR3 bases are TGCGCCAGCAGCACCGACAGGTCCTCTGGGGCCAACGTCCTGACTTTC.

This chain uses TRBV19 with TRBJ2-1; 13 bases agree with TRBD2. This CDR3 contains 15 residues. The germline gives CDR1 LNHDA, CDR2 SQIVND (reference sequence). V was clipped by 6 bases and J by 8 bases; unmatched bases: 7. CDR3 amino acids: CASSSGLAGFYEQFF. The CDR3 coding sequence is TGTGCCAGTAGCTCGGGACTAGCGGGATTCTATGAGCAGTTCTTC.

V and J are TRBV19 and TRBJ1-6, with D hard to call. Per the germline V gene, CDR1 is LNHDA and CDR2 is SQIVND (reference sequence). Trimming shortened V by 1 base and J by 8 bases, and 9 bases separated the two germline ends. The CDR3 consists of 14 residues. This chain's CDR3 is CASSIGGNDSPLHF. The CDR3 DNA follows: TGTGCCAGTAGTATAGGAGGGAACGATTCACCCCTCCACTTT.

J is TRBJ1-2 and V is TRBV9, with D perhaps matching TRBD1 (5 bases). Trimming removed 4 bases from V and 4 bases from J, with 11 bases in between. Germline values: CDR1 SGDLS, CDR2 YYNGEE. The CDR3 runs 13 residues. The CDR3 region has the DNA TGTGCCAGCAGCCCGGTGGGGGGCTATGGCTACACCTTC. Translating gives CASSPVGGYGYTF. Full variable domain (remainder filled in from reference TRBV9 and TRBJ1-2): DSGVTQTPKHLITATGQRVTLRCSPRSGDLSVYWYQQSLDQGLQFLIQYYNGEERAKGNILERFSAQQFPDLHSELNLSSLELGDSALYFCASSPVGGYGYTFGSGTRLTVV.